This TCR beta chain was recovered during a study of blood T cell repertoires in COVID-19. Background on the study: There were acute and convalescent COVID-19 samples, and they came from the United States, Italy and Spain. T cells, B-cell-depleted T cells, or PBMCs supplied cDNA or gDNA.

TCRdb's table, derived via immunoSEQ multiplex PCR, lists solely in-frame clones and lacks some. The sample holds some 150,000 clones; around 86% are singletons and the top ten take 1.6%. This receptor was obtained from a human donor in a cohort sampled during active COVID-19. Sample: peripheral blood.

CDR3 sequence: CASSQGVGQGTETQYF. In nucleotides, the CDR3 is TGTGCCAGCAGCCAAGGGGTGGGACAGGGAACAGAGACCCAGTACTTC. The chain uses TRBV3-1 (or the pseudogene TRBV3-2) and TRBJ2-5; 9 bases map to TRBD1. In germline, CDR1 is LGHDT, CDR2 YNNKEL (reference sequence). With 1 base clipped from V and 4 bases from J, the junction kept 7 bases outside the gene matches. This CDR3 spans 16 amino acids.